The 20 T cell receptor beta chains below come from one sample, sequenced in a study of blood T cell repertoires in COVID-19. Assay: immunoSEQ multiplex PCR; the TCRdb copy retains only in-frame clones and omits some. This table has some 500,000 clones, approximately 90% appearing once. The sequencing input was PBMCs or T cells enriched from blood (not recorded which). The receptors derive from a woman in her forties who had recovered from COVID-19.

This clone was observed a single time. The chain combines TRBV13 with TRBJ2-1; TRBD2 might be the D (5 bases). The V end lost 5 bases, the J end lost 3 bases, and 20 bases lay between the germline ends. From germline, CDR1 is PRHDT and CDR2 FYEKMQ (reference sequence). The CDR3 sequence is 17 residues long. Here the CDR3 reads CASSPQWTGSFYNEQFF. CDR3 nucleotide sequence: TGTGCCAGCAGCCCACAATGGACTGGATCCTTCTACAATGAGCAGTTCTTC.

The chain uses TRBV3-1 (or the pseudogene TRBV3-2) and TRBJ2-7, with 11 bases identical to TRBD1. J gave up 7 bases and V 3 bases, and 5 bases lay outside the gene matches. The CDR3 is 14 residues long. Looked up from germline, CDR1 is LGHDT and CDR2 is YNNKEL (reference sequence). DNA for the CDR3: TGTGCCAGCAGCCACGCCGGGACAGGGGGAGAGCAGTACTTC. Its protein is CASSHAGTGGEQYF.

In its sample, this clone was seen once. This sequence joins TRBV6-5 and TRBJ2-7, with TRBD1 matching over 10 bases. Trimming at V came to 6 bases and at J to 4 bases, leaving 9 bases not matched to a gene. The length of the CDR3 is 15 residues. Per germline, CDR1 MNHEY and CDR2 SVGAGI. DNA for the CDR3: TGTGCCAGCAGGAGAAGCCGGGACAGGGGTTACGAGCAGTACTTC. It encodes CASRRSRDRGYEQYF.

The chain links TRBV5-1 to TRBJ1-1, with TRBD1 matching over 7 bases. This CDR3 region has 15 residues. The V segment lost 4 bases and the J segment 1 base; nucleotides outside the gene matches: 7. Per germline, CDR1 SGHRS and CDR2 YFSETQ. CDR3 loop: CASSLLTGRNTEAFF. The DNA for the CDR3 is TGCGCCAGCAGCCTATTGACAGGGAGGAACACTGAAGCTTTCTTT.

This rearrangement joins TRBV14 to TRBJ2-2; tentative D call: TRBD2 (6 bases). The germline V and J ends were trimmed by 5 bases and 0 bases, with 19 bases remaining between them. Germline CDR1 reads SGHDN; CDR2 reads FVKESK. The CDR3 length is 18 residues. CDR3 sequence (DNA): TGTGCCAGCAGCGGGGCAGCGGGCTCCCTCTCGAACACCGGGGAGCTGTTTTTT. Translating gives CASSGAAGSLSNTGELFF.

The rearrangement uses TRBV7-2 and TRBJ2-5; a possible D gene is TRBD2 (5 bases). V was pared by 7 bases and J by 2 bases, with 11 bases between. Germline V gene sequence: CDR1 SGHTA, CDR2 FQGNSA. CDR3 length equals 13 residues. CDR3 bases: TGTGCCAGCACCCCTCGGGGTCAAGAGACCCAGTACTTC. Translated: CASTPRGQETQYF.

DNA for the CDR3: TGTGCCAGCAGCCGGGACAGGGGGATCTCTGGAAACACCATATATTTT. It is translated as CASSRDRGISGNTIYF. The rearrangement joins TRBV13 to TRBJ1-3; 11 nucleotides match TRBD1. Per the germline V gene, CDR1 is PRHDT and CDR2 is FYEKMQ (reference sequence). Germline trimming cut 5 bases from V and 0 bases from J; bases unmatched to any gene: 3. The CDR3 is 16 residues long.

This chain connects TRBV10-3 to TRBJ2-7; weak D call: TRBD1 (6 bases). CDR1 and CDR2 (germline): ENHRY, SYGVKD. The CDR3 is 11 amino acids. Trimming stripped 8 bases from V and 2 bases from J, with 7 bases between. Written as DNA, the CDR3 is TGTGCCATCGGACAGACCTACGAGCAGTACTTC. Its translation is CAIGQTYEQYF.

The chain links TRBV6-2 or TRBV6-3 to TRBJ2-1; D is undetermined. The germline V gene encodes CDR1 MNHEY and CDR2 SVGEGT. V was clipped by 0 bases and J by 8 bases, with 8 bases between them. The CDR3 sequence is 13 residues long. In DNA, the CDR3 is TGTGCCAGCAGTTACTCGCGTTATCATGAGCAGTTCTTC. The encoded protein is CASSYSRYHEQFF.

The V call is TRBV5-1, the J call TRBJ2-1, with D possibly TRBD2 on 6 matching bases. CDR3 length equals 15 residues. Germline values: CDR1 SGHRS, CDR2 YFSETQ. V lost 0 bases and J lost 3, with 10 bases in between. CDR3 loop: CASSLASGVYNEQFF. The CDR3 DNA reads TGCGCCAGCAGCTTGGCATCGGGGGTCTACAATGAGCAGTTCTTC.

V is TRBV7-2 and J is TRBJ2-3; TRBD2 aligns across 10 bases. J was trimmed by 5 bases and V by 1 base; bases with no gene match: 9. Germline CDR1 is SGHTA and CDR2 is FQGNSA. CDR3 size: 17 residues. The CDR3, as DNA: TGTGCCAGCAGCTTAGGGGCTAGCGGGAGTGGGGTAGATACGCAGTATTTT. Encoded protein: CASSLGASGSGVDTQYF.

The chain recombines TRBV3-1 (or the pseudogene TRBV3-2) with TRBJ2-3; 10 bases line up with TRBD2. V trimming: 11 bases; J trimming: 6 bases; junction bases outside the gene matches: 11. CDR3 size: 14 residues. CDR1 and CDR2 from the germline V gene are LGHDT and YNNKEL (reference sequence). This CDR3 reads CASSGRAPPDTQYF. CDR3 DNA: TGTGCCTCCAGCGGGAGGGCCCCCCCGGATACGCAGTATTTT.

This rearrangement joins TRBV7-2 to TRBJ2-1; 7 bases align to TRBD2. V trimming: 6 bases; J trimming: 5 bases; junction bases outside the gene matches: 7. CDR1 is SGHTA, CDR2 FQGNSA, per germline. The CDR3 loop spans 14 amino acids. CDR3 DNA: TGTGCCAGCAGTTTGATCAGCGGGGACAATGAGCAGTTCTTC. It yields the protein CASSLISGDNEQFF.

The chain links TRBV28 to TRBJ1-2; 8 bases are shared with TRBD1. Unmatched junction bases numbered 7, after V lost 6 bases and J lost 7 bases. Germline CDR1 reads MDHEN; CDR2 reads SYDVKM. The CDR3 covers 13 residues. CDR3 nucleotides: TGTGCCAGCAGCCGGACAGGGTTTTTTGGCTACACCTTC. Amino acids: CASSRTGFFGYTF.

This clone was detected once. The chain carries TRBV19 and TRBJ1-2, with 10 bases aligning to TRBD1. The CDR3 is 14 amino acids. Trimming at V came to 5 bases and at J to 4 bases, leaving 4 bases not matched to a gene. Germline loops: CDR1 LNHDA, CDR2 SQIVND (reference sequence). The CDR3 DNA is TGTGCCAGTAGTTGGGACAGGGGACCCTATGGCTACACCTTC. This encodes CASSWDRGPYGYTF.

J is TRBJ1-4 and V is TRBV7-2; TRBD1 might be the D (5 bases). Trimming cost V 5 bases and J 6 bases, with 13 bases left between them. The CDR3 totals 14 residues. From germline, CDR1 is SGHTA and CDR2 FQGNSA. DNA of the CDR3: TGTGCCAGCAGCGTTGGACACATATATGAAAAACTGTTTTTT. Translated: CASSVGHIYEKLFF.

V and J are TRBV2 and TRBJ2-6; D not resolved. Germline V gives CDR1 SNHLY, CDR2 FYNNEI. Trimming cost V 4 bases and J 2 bases, with 12 bases left between them. This CDR3 has 16 residues. DNA for the CDR3: TGTGCCAGCAGTGGTCTCCTAGTGGCTGGGGCCAACGTCCTGACTTTC. It translates to CASSGLLVAGANVLTF.

This chain uses TRBV18 with TRBJ1-1; D unresolved. V was cut by 3 bases and J by 2 bases, with 16 bases left in between. The CDR3 loop spans 16 amino acids. CDR1 KGHSH and CDR2 LQKENI come from the germline V gene. CDR3: CASSPPGGRVNTEAFF. The CDR3 bases are TGTGCCAGCTCACCGCCCGGCGGTCGCGTAAACACTGAAGCTTTCTTT.

The V and J genes are TRBV30 and TRBJ2-3; TRBD2 agrees at 9 bases. The CDR3 is 14 residues long. V lost 3 bases, J lost 4 bases, and 5 bases stayed unmatched. The V gene's germline CDR1 is GTSNPN and CDR2 SVGIG (reference sequence). For the CDR3, the DNA is TGTGCCTGGAGCTTTAGCGGGAGATCAGATACGCAGTATTTT. This codes for CAWSFSGRSDTQYF.

This chain joins TRBV2 and TRBJ2-3, with D possibly being TRBD1 (5 bases). This CDR3 spans 13 amino acids. Trimming took off 4 bases at V and 5 bases at J, with 10 bases between the two ends. Germline V gives CDR1 SNHLY, CDR2 FYNNEI. CDR3 protein: CASSAQGLDTQYF. DNA for the CDR3: TGTGCCAGCAGTGCTCAGGGTCTAGATACGCAGTATTTT.